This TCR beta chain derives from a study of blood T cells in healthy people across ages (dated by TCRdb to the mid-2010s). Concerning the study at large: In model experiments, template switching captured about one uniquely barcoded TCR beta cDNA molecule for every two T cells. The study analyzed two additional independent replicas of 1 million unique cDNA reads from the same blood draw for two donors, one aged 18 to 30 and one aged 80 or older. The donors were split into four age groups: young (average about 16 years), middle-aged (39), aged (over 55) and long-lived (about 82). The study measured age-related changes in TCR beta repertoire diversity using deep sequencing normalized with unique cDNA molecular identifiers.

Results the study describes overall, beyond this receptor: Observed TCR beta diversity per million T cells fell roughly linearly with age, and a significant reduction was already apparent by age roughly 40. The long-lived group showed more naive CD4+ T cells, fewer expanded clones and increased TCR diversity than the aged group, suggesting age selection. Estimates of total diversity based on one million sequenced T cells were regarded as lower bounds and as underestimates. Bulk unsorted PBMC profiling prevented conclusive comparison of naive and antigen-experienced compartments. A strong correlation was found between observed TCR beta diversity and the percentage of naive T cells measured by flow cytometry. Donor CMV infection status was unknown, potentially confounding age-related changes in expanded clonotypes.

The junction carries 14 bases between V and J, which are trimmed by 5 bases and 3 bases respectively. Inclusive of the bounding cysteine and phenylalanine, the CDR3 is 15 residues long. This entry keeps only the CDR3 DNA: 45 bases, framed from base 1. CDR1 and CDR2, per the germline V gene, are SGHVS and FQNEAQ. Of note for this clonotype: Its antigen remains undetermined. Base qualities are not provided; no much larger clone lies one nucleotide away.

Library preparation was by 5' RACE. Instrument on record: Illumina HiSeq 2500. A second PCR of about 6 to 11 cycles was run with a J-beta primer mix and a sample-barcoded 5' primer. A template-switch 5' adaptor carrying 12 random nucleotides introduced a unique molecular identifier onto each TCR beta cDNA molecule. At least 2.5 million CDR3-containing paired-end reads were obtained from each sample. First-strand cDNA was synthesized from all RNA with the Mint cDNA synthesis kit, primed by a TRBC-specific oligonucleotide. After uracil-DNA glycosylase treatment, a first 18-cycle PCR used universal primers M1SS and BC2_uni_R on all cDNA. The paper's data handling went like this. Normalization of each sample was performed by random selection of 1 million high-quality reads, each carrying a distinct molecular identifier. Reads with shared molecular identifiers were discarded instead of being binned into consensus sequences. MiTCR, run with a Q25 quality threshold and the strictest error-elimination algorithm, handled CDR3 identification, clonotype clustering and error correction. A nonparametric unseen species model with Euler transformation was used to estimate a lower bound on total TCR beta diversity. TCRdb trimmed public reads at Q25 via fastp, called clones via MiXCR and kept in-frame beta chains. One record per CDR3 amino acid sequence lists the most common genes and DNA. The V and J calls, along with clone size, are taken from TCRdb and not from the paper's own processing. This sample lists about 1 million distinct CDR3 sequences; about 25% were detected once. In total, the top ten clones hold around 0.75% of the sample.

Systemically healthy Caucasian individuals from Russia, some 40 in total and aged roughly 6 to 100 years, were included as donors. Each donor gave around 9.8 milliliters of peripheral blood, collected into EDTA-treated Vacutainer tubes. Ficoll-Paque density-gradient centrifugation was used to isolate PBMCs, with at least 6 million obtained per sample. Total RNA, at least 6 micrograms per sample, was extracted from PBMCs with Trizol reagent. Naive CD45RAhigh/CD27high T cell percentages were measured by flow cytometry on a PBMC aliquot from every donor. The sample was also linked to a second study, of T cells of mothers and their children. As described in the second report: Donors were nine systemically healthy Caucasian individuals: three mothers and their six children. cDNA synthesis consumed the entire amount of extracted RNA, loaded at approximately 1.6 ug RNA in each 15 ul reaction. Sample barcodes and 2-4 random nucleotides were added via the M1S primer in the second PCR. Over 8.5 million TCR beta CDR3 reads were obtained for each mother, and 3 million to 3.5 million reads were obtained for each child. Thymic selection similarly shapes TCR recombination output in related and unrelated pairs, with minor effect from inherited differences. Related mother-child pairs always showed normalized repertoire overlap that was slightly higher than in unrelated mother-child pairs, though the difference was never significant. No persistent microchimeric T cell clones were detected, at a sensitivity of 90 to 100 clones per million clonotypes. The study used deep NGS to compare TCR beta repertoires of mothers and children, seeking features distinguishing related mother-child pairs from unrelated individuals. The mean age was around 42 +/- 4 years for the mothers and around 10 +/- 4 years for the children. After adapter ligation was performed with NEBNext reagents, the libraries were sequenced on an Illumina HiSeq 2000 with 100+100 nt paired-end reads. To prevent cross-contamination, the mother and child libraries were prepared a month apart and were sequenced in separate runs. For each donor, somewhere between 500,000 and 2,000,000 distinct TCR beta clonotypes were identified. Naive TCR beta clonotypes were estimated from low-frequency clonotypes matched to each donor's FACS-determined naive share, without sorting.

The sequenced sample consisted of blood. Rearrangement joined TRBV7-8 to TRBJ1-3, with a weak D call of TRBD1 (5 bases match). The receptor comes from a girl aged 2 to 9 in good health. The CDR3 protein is CASSPLAGRGNTIYF. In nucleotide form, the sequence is TGTGCCAGCAGCCCCCTTGCAGGGCGTGGAAACACCATATATTTT.